This TCR beta chain was recovered during a study of blood T cell repertoires in COVID-19. Study information: Both acute and convalescent COVID-19 samples were obtained from the United States, Italy and Spain. From T cells, B-cell-depleted T cells, or PBMCs came the material, which was cDNA or gDNA.

After removal of 4 bases from V and 4 bases from J, the junction contained 18 bases not matched to a gene. Germline V gene sequence: CDR1 SGHKS, CDR2 YYEKEE (reference sequence). This CDR3 spans 19 amino acids. Assay: immunoSEQ multiplex PCR; the TCRdb copy retains only in-frame clones and omits some. The sample includes around 180,000 clones, more than 65% of them seen just once. Sequencing input: peripheral blood. This clonotype was obtained from a woman of 80 years or more with active or convalescent COVID-19. The rearrangement links TRBV5-5 to TRBJ1-4, with 8 bases that match TRBD1. The CDR3 region is CASSLYGSHPDRDNEKLFF. In DNA form, the CDR3 reads TGTGCCAGCAGCCTTTATGGTTCCCACCCGGACAGGGATAATGAAAAACTGTTTTTT. The complete variable domain, with remaining parts taken from reference TRBV5-5 and TRBJ1-4, reads DAGVTQSPTHLIKTRGQQVTLRCSPISGHKSVSWYQQVLGQGPQFIFQYYEKEERGRGNFPDRFSARQFPNYSSELNVNALLLGDSALYLCASSLYGSHPDRDNEKLFFGSGTQLSVL.